This T cell receptor beta chain was sequenced during a study of T cell clusters in autoimmune cytopenias. Background on the study: TRB sequencing had a median about 52,000 reads and 2,500 or so distinct clonotypes per sample.

Approximately 40,000 genome equivalents of blood DNA were amplified for TRB. TRB rearrangements were amplified by touch-down multiplex PCR with mixed TRB-A/B primers. TCRdb re-called the multiplex PCR reads, yielding one record per CDR3 amino acid sequence without DNA. This sample's table reports 9,500 to 12,000 distinct CDR3 sequences. Study results and caveats: TRB repertoire shifts in secondary cytopenia and chronic lymphocytic leukemia mostly reflected lymphoma, not autoimmunity.

This CDR3 contains 14 residues. CDR1 MNHEY and CDR2 SMNVEV come from the germline V gene (reference sequence). Of note for this clonotype: Antigen: not known.

The sample was also reused in another study, on T cell repertoires in aging, cancer and after chemotherapy. That study reports: Untreated cancer patients had significantly lower blood TCR diversity than age-matched healthy donors. No conclusions about immunological memory after chemotherapy can be drawn from the repertoire data.

This chain connects TRBV27 to TRBJ1-4; TCRdb's D call, TRBD1, is unchecked because there is no DNA. Sequencing was performed on peripheral blood. The receptor was isolated from a human donor in good health. CDR3 loop: CASIPGTANEKLFF.